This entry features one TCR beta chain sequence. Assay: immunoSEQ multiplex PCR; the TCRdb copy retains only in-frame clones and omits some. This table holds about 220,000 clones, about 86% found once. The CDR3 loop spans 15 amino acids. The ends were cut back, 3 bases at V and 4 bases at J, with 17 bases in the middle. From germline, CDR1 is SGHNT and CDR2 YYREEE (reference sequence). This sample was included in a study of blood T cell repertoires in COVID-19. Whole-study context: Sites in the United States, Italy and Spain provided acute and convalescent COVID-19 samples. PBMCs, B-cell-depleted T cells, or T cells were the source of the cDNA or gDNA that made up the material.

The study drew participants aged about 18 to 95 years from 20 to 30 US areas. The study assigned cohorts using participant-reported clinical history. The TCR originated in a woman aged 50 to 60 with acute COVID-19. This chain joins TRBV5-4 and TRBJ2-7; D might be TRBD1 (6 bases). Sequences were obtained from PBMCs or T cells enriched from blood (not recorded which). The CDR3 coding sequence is TGTGCCAGCAGCTGGGGGACACATCGGACATACGAGCAGTACTTC. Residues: CASSWGTHRTYEQYF.